A selection of T cell receptor beta chains follows, all from one sample in a study of T cell responses to AZD1222 COVID-19 vaccine. Repertoires were generated with immunoSEQ multiplex PCR, while TCRdb's copy carries only in-frame clones and drops some. The sample lists 150,000 to 200,000 clones, around 88% occurring once. The sequenced sample was peripheral blood, obtained 28 days after the second AZD1222 dose. These receptors were obtained from an adult who received the AZD1222 COVID-19 vaccine. Each CDR3 is given without its conserved first and last residue. Some rows have no size entry. The others give once, few or many, or a class for an expanded clone.

14,NA,TRBV5-6,ASSLGWGQGKETQY
12,once,TRBV5-1,ASSLQGGTGELF
9,NA,TRBV14,ASSQGDIQY
13,NA,TRBV28,ASSPRTPPGYGYT
12,NA,TRBV5-6,ASSLGTGRTEAF
11,NA,TRBV9,ASGGGLRETQY
12,NA,TRBV4-1,ASSQDIVPGELF
15,NA,TRBV9,ASSVAGGGFSGNTIY
11,NA,TRBV3-1/TRBV3-2,ASSRQGSGELF
13,NA,TRBV3-1/TRBV3-2,ASSQAGGSNSPLH
13,NA,TRBV5-1,ASSSGEFIRNTIY
13,NA,TRBV19,ASSMRLAADNEQF
13,NA,TRBV6-5,ASSYERGASYEQY
11,NA,TRBV7-2,ASSPRARGEQY
13,once,TRBV6-5,ASSAAGNSNQPQH
12,once,TRBV3-1/TRBV3-2,ASSQDLLDEKLF
14,NA,TRBV3-1/TRBV3-2,ASSQGAGQGTDTQY
13,NA,TRBV5-1,ASSLRGATNEKLF
12,NA,TRBV7-9,ASSREVDTDTQY
13,NA,TRBV19,ASSTTGTKRTEAF
14,NA,TRBV7-6,ASSTGTSGYTDTQY
15,NA,TRBV2,ASTSGTGRSGANVLT
12,once,TRBV5-4,ASSGRARTDTQY
14,NA,TRBV19,ASGLPGAGGPETQY
9,NA,TRBV29-1,SVEQFEKLF
14,NA,TRBV18,ASSPSLAGEYNEQF
12,NA,TRBV7-3,ASSLGTLRGGYT
9,once,TRBV23-1,ASSPLYEQY
10,NA,TRBV28,ASTRVGNIQY
13,once,TRBV6-5,ASSYSTGIQETQY
11,NA,TRBV3-1/TRBV3-2,ASSQDVTRGPF